The rows below give T cell receptor beta chains drawn from one sample of a study of regulatory and conventional T cells in RAG deficiency. Measured with immunoSEQ multiplex PCR; TCRdb has only the in-frame clones, and not every one. The repertoire holds around 29,000 clones, roughly 96% seen once, with about 0.36% in the top ten. In addition, the sample was reused for a study of regulatory T cells.

Input material: CD25- CD4+ T cells sorted from blood. The receptors originated from a human donor in good health. Both conserved end residues are part of each CDR3. The order of the fields is V gene, J gene, clone size, D gene, CDR3 DNA, CDR3 protein. A D gene is named only where the DNA matches it firmly. Size values are once, few and many counts, or a class for expanded clones, and some rows have none.

V gene: TRBV19; J gene: TRBJ2-7; clone size: .; D gene: TRBD1; CDR3 DNA: TGTGCCAGTAGTAAAGGGACAGGGTTGCGCGAGCAGTACTTC; CDR3 protein: CASSKGTGLREQYF
V gene: TRBV30; J gene: TRBJ2-4; clone size: .; D gene: .; CDR3 DNA: TGTGCCTGGAACAGAGCCAAAAACATTCAGTACTTC; CDR3 protein: CAWNRAKNIQYF
V gene: TRBV5-1; J gene: TRBJ1-1; clone size: .; D gene: TRBD1; CDR3 DNA: TGCGCCAGCAGCCTGTGGGACAGCACTGAAGCTTTCTTT; CDR3 protein: CASSLWDSTEAFF
V gene: TRBV5-6; J gene: TRBJ2-7; clone size: .; D gene: TRBD1; CDR3 DNA: TGTGCCAGCGGATGGACAGGGGGAAGCGAGCAGTACTTC; CDR3 protein: CASGWTGGSEQYF
V gene: TRBV2; J gene: TRBJ2-5; clone size: .; D gene: .; CDR3 DNA: TGTGCCAGCAGTGCTGATATCGGGATCCAAGAGACCCAGTACTTC; CDR3 protein: CASSADIGIQETQYF
V gene: TRBV5-4; J gene: TRBJ2-1; clone size: .; D gene: TRBD2; CDR3 DNA: TGTGCCAGCAGCGAAACTAGCGGGACCTACAATGAGCAGTTCTTC; CDR3 protein: CASSETSGTYNEQFF
V gene: TRBV6-5; J gene: TRBJ1-1; clone size: .; D gene: .; CDR3 DNA: TGTGCCAGCAGAACACAGAGGAACACTGAAGCTTTCTTT; CDR3 protein: CASRTQRNTEAFF
V gene: TRBV7-9; J gene: TRBJ2-7; clone size: .; D gene: .; CDR3 DNA: TGTGCCAGCAGCAGCACCCAGGGAAGGCAGTACTTC; CDR3 protein: CASSSTQGRQYF
V gene: TRBV9; J gene: TRBJ2-7; clone size: .; D gene: TRBD1; CDR3 DNA: TGTGCCAGCAGCGCAGAAGGACAGGGGAAATCCTACGAGCAGTACTTC; CDR3 protein: CASSAEGQGKSYEQYF
V gene: TRBV5-1; J gene: TRBJ2-7; clone size: .; D gene: .; CDR3 DNA: TGCGCCAGCAGCTTGGGGACAGAAACCTACGAGCAGTACTTC; CDR3 protein: CASSLGTETYEQYF
V gene: TRBV7-3; J gene: TRBJ1-2; clone size: .; D gene: TRBD1; CDR3 DNA: TGTGCCAGCAGCTCCGGACAGGGGGAGTCTATTCGGTATGGCTACACCTTC; CDR3 protein: CASSSGQGESIRYGYTF
V gene: TRBV6-1; J gene: TRBJ2-7; clone size: .; D gene: .; CDR3 DNA: TGTGCCAGCAGTGAAGAAGGCACGAGGGAGCAGTACTTC; CDR3 protein: CASSEEGTREQYF
V gene: TRBV7-3; J gene: TRBJ2-3; clone size: .; D gene: TRBD1; CDR3 DNA: TGTGCCAGCAGCCTGGGGACAGCAAAAGATACGCAGTATTTT; CDR3 protein: CASSLGTAKDTQYF
V gene: TRBV11-2; J gene: TRBJ1-6; clone size: .; D gene: TRBD1; CDR3 DNA: TGTGCCAGCAGCGTACGTGGGACAGTTCCGAATTCACCCCTCCGCTTT; CDR3 protein: CASSVRGTVPNSPLRF
V gene: TRBV7-9; J gene: TRBJ2-5; clone size: .; D gene: TRBD2; CDR3 DNA: TGTGCCAGCAGCTCGGGACTAGCAGAGGGGACCCAGTACTTC; CDR3 protein: CASSSGLAEGTQYF
V gene: TRBV5-1; J gene: TRBJ1-4; clone size: once; D gene: .; CDR3 DNA: TGCGCCAGCAGCTTCAGTGGGGGCAATGAAAAACTGTTTTTT; CDR3 protein: CASSFSGGNEKLFF
V gene: TRBV30; J gene: TRBJ1-2; clone size: once; D gene: .; CDR3 DNA: TGTGCCTGGAGTGTAAGGAGGTCGGGACAAGACTACACAAACTATGGCTACACCTTC; CDR3 protein: CAWSVRRSGQDYTNYGYTF
V gene: TRBV5-4; J gene: TRBJ1-3; clone size: .; D gene: TRBD1; CDR3 DNA: TGTGCCAGCAGCTCAGGGGGGTACGGTGGAAACACCATATATTTT; CDR3 protein: CASSSGGYGGNTIYF
V gene: TRBV18; J gene: TRBJ1-2; clone size: once; D gene: .; CDR3 DNA: TGTGCCAGCTCACCACTTACACAGCCCTATGGCTACACCTTC; CDR3 protein: CASSPLTQPYGYTF
V gene: TRBV5-6; J gene: TRBJ2-5; clone size: once; D gene: .; CDR3 DNA: TGTGCCAGCAGCTCTTGGGGGGGGCTGATGGGAACCCAGTACTTC; CDR3 protein: CASSSWGGLMGTQYF
V gene: TRBV4-1; J gene: TRBJ2-7; clone size: .; D gene: TRBD1; CDR3 DNA: TGCGCCAGCCGAGAGACAGGGGGGCACGAGCAGTACTTC; CDR3 protein: CASRETGGHEQYF
V gene: TRBV4-2; J gene: TRBJ2-5; clone size: .; D gene: .; CDR3 DNA: TGTGCCAGCAGCCCCGAGGGTATAGAGGGGGGGCCGCGAGAGACCCAGTACTTC; CDR3 protein: CASSPEGIEGGPRETQYF
V gene: TRBV29-1; J gene: TRBJ2-1; clone size: .; D gene: .; CDR3 DNA: TGCAGCGTTGGGAGCGGCAATGAGCAGTTCTTC; CDR3 protein: CSVGSGNEQFF
V gene: TRBV12-5; J gene: TRBJ1-3; clone size: .; D gene: .; CDR3 DNA: TGTGCTAGTGGTTCCCCCCCGGGAGTCCGAGATGGAAACACCATATATTTT; CDR3 protein: CASGSPPGVRDGNTIYF
V gene: TRBV7-9; J gene: TRBJ2-2; clone size: .; D gene: TRBD2; CDR3 DNA: TGTGCCAGCAGCTTAAGCGGGGTAGCGGGGGTCGGGGAGCTGTTTTTT; CDR3 protein: CASSLSGVAGVGELFF
V gene: TRBV6-1; J gene: TRBJ2-2; clone size: .; D gene: TRBD2; CDR3 DNA: TGTGCCAGCAGTATCGAAAGCGGGAGTACCGGGGAGCTGTTTTTT; CDR3 protein: CASSIESGSTGELFF
V gene: TRBV27; J gene: TRBJ1-4; clone size: .; D gene: TRBD1; CDR3 DNA: TGTGCCAGCAGTCTGATGAGGGGGCTGCCTAATGAAAAACTGTTTTTT; CDR3 protein: CASSLMRGLPNEKLFF
V gene: TRBV10-3; J gene: TRBJ1-5; clone size: .; D gene: .; CDR3 DNA: TGTGCCATCAGTGAGTCCCCAAATCAGCCCCAGCATTTT; CDR3 protein: CAISESPNQPQHF
V gene: TRBV18; J gene: TRBJ1-2; clone size: .; D gene: TRBD1; CDR3 DNA: TGTGCCAGCTCACCACAGGGCGGGACAGGGGACTATGGCTACACCTTC; CDR3 protein: CASSPQGGTGDYGYTF
V gene: TRBV5-1; J gene: TRBJ1-2; clone size: .; D gene: TRBD1; CDR3 DNA: TGCGCCAGCAGCACGGGACAGATACTTAACTATGGCTACACCTTC; CDR3 protein: CASSTGQILNYGYTF
V gene: TRBV7-9; J gene: TRBJ1-2; clone size: .; D gene: .; CDR3 DNA: TGTGCCAGCAGCTTTGGGGGGGAGGATGGCTACACCTTC; CDR3 protein: CASSFGGEDGYTF
V gene: TRBV5-1; J gene: TRBJ2-1; clone size: .; D gene: TRBD2; CDR3 DNA: TGCGCCAGCAGCATGCTACCGGGACTAGCGGAACCTAATGAGCAGTTCTTC; CDR3 protein: CASSMLPGLAEPNEQFF
V gene: TRBV30; J gene: TRBJ2-5; clone size: once; D gene: TRBD2; CDR3 DNA: TGTGCCTGGAGCGGCGTGGCGGGACTATGGGAGACCCAGTACTTC; CDR3 protein: CAWSGVAGLWETQYF
V gene: TRBV5-4; J gene: TRBJ2-7; clone size: once; D gene: TRBD2; CDR3 DNA: TGTGCCAGCAGCCGGGGGGGCAGTATGGACGAGCAGTACTTC; CDR3 protein: CASSRGGSMDEQYF
V gene: TRBV5-4; J gene: TRBJ2-2; clone size: .; D gene: TRBD1; CDR3 DNA: TGTGCCAGCAGTCGAAATCCACAGGGGGCGGGCGGGGAGCTGTTTTTT; CDR3 protein: CASSRNPQGAGGELFF
V gene: TRBV29-1; J gene: TRBJ1-2; clone size: .; D gene: .; CDR3 DNA: TGCAGCTCCGGGGGGGGCGACTATGGCTACACCTTC; CDR3 protein: CSSGGGDYGYTF
V gene: TRBV9; J gene: TRBJ1-4; clone size: .; D gene: .; CDR3 DNA: TGTGCCAGCAGCGGGCTGGGAGGCGAAAAACTGTTTTTT; CDR3 protein: CASSGLGGEKLFF
V gene: TRBV7-2; J gene: TRBJ1-2; clone size: .; D gene: TRBD1; CDR3 DNA: TGTGCCAGCAGCCTAAGCAGGGACAGGAGCTTCTATGGCTACACCTTC; CDR3 protein: CASSLSRDRSFYGYTF
V gene: TRBV15; J gene: TRBJ1-4; clone size: .; D gene: TRBD1; CDR3 DNA: TGTGCCACCAGCAGAGCAGGACAGGGAAATGAAAAACTGTTTTTT; CDR3 protein: CATSRAGQGNEKLFF
V gene: TRBV11-2; J gene: TRBJ1-3; clone size: .; D gene: .; CDR3 DNA: TGTGCCAGCAGCTTATTCCAGGGGTTTGGAAACACCATATATTTT; CDR3 protein: CASSLFQGFGNTIYF
V gene: TRBV5-1; J gene: TRBJ2-1; clone size: .; D gene: TRBD2; CDR3 DNA: TGCGCCAGCAGCTTGGTCCCAGCGGGGGGGCGCAATGAGCAGTTCTTC; CDR3 protein: CASSLVPAGGRNEQFF
V gene: TRBV6-5; J gene: TRBJ2-5; clone size: .; D gene: .; CDR3 DNA: TGTGCCAGCAGGGATCACACTCAGGGAGAGACCCAGTACTTC; CDR3 protein: CASRDHTQGETQYF
V gene: TRBV6-5; J gene: TRBJ2-1; clone size: .; D gene: .; CDR3 DNA: TGTGCCAGCAGTTCCCGGGACGGGAGCTCCTACAATGAGCAGTTCTTC; CDR3 protein: CASSSRDGSSYNEQFF
V gene: TRBV30; J gene: TRBJ2-2; clone size: .; D gene: .; CDR3 DNA: TGTGCCTGGAGTGGTGGGAAAACAGGGCTCAGTGCCGGGGAGCTGTTTTTT; CDR3 protein: CAWSGGKTGLSAGELFF
V gene: TRBV28; J gene: TRBJ1-1; clone size: .; D gene: .; CDR3 DNA: TGTGCCAGCAGTTTTCGACTGTTTGTATTGGAGGGACCCGGGCTGGGAGCTTTCTTT; CDR3 protein: CASSFRLFVLEGPGLGAFF
V gene: TRBV11-2; J gene: TRBJ2-3; clone size: once; D gene: .; CDR3 DNA: TGTGCCAGCAGCTTGGGGAATCAGGGTAGCACAGATACGCAGTATTTT; CDR3 protein: CASSLGNQGSTDTQYF
V gene: TRBV5-1; J gene: TRBJ2-7; clone size: .; D gene: TRBD2; CDR3 DNA: TGCGCCAGCAGTTCAGTCACTAGCGGCAGCTCCTACGAGCAGTACTTC; CDR3 protein: CASSSVTSGSSYEQYF
V gene: TRBV5-1; J gene: TRBJ2-7; clone size: .; D gene: .; CDR3 DNA: TGCGCCAGCAGCTCGTTGGGCCGGGACATCTACGAGCAGTACTTC; CDR3 protein: CASSSLGRDIYEQYF
V gene: TRBV21-1; J gene: TRBJ2-4; clone size: .; D gene: .; CDR3 DNA: TGTGCCAGCAGCGAACGGGACAGGGATACTACGGAAAACATTCAGTACTTC; CDR3 protein: CASSERDRDTTENIQYF
V gene: TRBV5-1; J gene: TRBJ2-7; clone size: .; D gene: .; CDR3 DNA: TGCGCCAGCAGCTTGATTCCGGGGAATGGCGAGCAGTACTTC; CDR3 protein: CASSLIPGNGEQYF
V gene: TRBV19; J gene: TRBJ1-5; clone size: .; D gene: TRBD1; CDR3 DNA: TGTGCCAGTAGGGGGACAGGGGGTATCAATCAGCCCCAGCATTTT; CDR3 protein: CASRGTGGINQPQHF
V gene: TRBV14; J gene: TRBJ2-1; clone size: .; D gene: TRBD2; CDR3 DNA: TGTGCCAGCAGCCCAAACTCGGGGCTAGCGGGAGTCGGGTCCTACAATGAGCAGTTCTTC; CDR3 protein: CASSPNSGLAGVGSYNEQFF